The following is a T cell receptor beta chain sequence with its context. This sample is drawn from a study of OX40 agonist ivuxolimab in advanced cancers. CDR3 size: 14 residues. Trimming removed 0 bases from V and 8 bases from J, with 13 bases in between. Germline V CDR1 and CDR2: LNHNV, YYDKDF (reference sequence). Profiled with immunoSEQ multiplex PCR; TCRdb holds only in-frame clones, not every one. The repertoire holds 80,000 to 95,000 clones, with 65% to 90% as singletons. The sample was CD4+ or CD8+ T cells sorted from blood, taken in a trial of the OX40 agonist ivuxolimab. The clonotype comes from an adult with an advanced solid tumor such as melanoma, head and neck, liver or kidney cancer. V and J are TRBV15 and TRBJ1-2; D is possibly TRBD1 (5 bases). CDR3 region: CATSRDRGYRGYTF. The CDR3 bases are TGTGCCACCAGCAGAGATCGGGGGTATAGGGGCTACACCTTC.